The 28 T cell receptor beta chains below were found in one sample sequenced in a study of blood T cell repertoires in COVID-19. Generated by immunoSEQ multiplex PCR, the TCRdb table keeps only in-frame clones and is missing some. The profile shows under 450,000 clones, about nine tenths of them singletons. Specimen: peripheral blood. The receptor source for this set is a woman between 50 and 59 years old with COVID-19, enrolled during active disease.

V usage is TRBV7-8 and J usage is TRBJ2-1; D possibly corresponds to TRBD2 (5 bases). V was shortened by 5 bases and J by 0 bases, with 11 bases between the two germline ends. Germline V gene sequence: CDR1 SGHVS, CDR2 FQNEAQ. The CDR3 loop spans 15 amino acids. This CDR3 is CASSQLVSSYNEQFF. DNA of the CDR3: TGTGCCAGCAGCCAACTAGTCAGCTCCTACAATGAGCAGTTCTTC.

V usage is TRBV5-6 and J usage is TRBJ2-1; D ambiguous. Germline V lookup: CDR1 SGHDT, CDR2 YYEEEE. The germline V and J ends were trimmed by 2 bases and 7 bases, with 13 bases remaining between them. The CDR3 consists of 14 residues. The CDR3 reads CASSFYSLDNEQFF. In DNA form, the CDR3 reads TGTGCCAGCAGCTTCTACAGTCTGGATAATGAGCAGTTCTTC.

This clone is a singleton in its sample. V is TRBV5-4 and J is TRBJ2-3; D might be TRBD2 (5 bases). Germline lookup yields CDR1 SGHNT and CDR2 YYREEE (reference sequence). The germline V and J ends were trimmed by 4 bases and 2 bases, with 14 bases remaining between them. This CDR3 is 15 amino acids long. CDR3 in amino acids: CASSRGPGFTDTQYF. CDR3 in DNA: TGTGCCAGCAGCCGCGGGCCTGGGTTCACAGATACGCAGTATTTT.

The rearrangement joins TRBV5-1 to TRBJ2-3; 7 positions match TRBD2. Trimming took 3 bases from V and 6 from J; bases not matched to a gene: 7. This CDR3 spans 14 amino acids. Germline V gene sequence: CDR1 SGHRS, CDR2 YFSETQ. The CDR3 reads CASSSVLAVDTQYF. DNA of the CDR3: TGCGCCAGCAGCTCTGTCCTAGCGGTTGATACGCAGTATTTT.

This clone was seen once. This sequence joins TRBV29-1 and TRBJ1-2; D may be TRBD1 (6 bases). CDR1 is SQVTM, CDR2 ANQGSEA, per germline. This CDR3 is built from 15 residues. Trimming shortened V by 7 bases and J by 4 bases, and 22 bases separated the two germline ends. The DNA for the CDR3 is TGCAGCGCTGTCGGCGCGGATGGACAGATCTATGGCTACACCTTC. Protein product: CSAVGADGQIYGYTF.

The chain recombines TRBV5-1 with TRBJ1-1; D is unclear. Trimming took off 0 bases at V and 2 bases at J, with 8 bases between the two ends. CDR1 and CDR2 from the germline V gene are SGHRS and YFSETQ. The CDR3 totals 14 residues. The CDR3 coding sequence is TGCGCCAGCAGCTTGGTTCGGGGTAACACTGAAGCTTTCTTT. Amino acids: CASSLVRGNTEAFF.

The chain joins TRBV24-1 to TRBJ2-2; D is unclear. CDR3 length equals 12 residues. V gave up 2 bases and J gave up 8 bases, with 5 bases separating them. Germline V gene data show CDR1 as KGHDR and CDR2 as SFDVKD. Written as DNA, the CDR3 is TGTGCCACCAGTGATTCTAGAGGGGAGCTGTTTTTT. It codes for CATSDSRGELFF.

The rearrangement links TRBV11-2 to TRBJ1-5, with 7 bases matching TRBD1. After removal of 5 bases from V and 6 bases from J, the junction contained 7 bases not matched to a gene. Germline assignment: CDR1 SGHAT and CDR2 FQNNGV. There are 14 residues in the CDR3. In DNA form, the CDR3 reads TGTGCCAGCAGCCTCGACAGGGCCGGTCAGCCCCAGCATTTT. It codes for CASSLDRAGQPQHF.

The DNA of the CDR3 is TGTGCCAGCAGCCAAGGTGCGGACACTGAAGCTTTCTTT. This sequence encodes CASSQGADTEAFF. The chain has TRBV3-1 (or the pseudogene TRBV3-2) and TRBJ1-1; D is ambiguous. Trimming took 1 base from V and 3 from J, leaving 6 bases between them. The germline V gene encodes CDR1 LGHDT and CDR2 YNNKEL (reference sequence). This CDR3 is 13 amino acids long.

The rearrangement links TRBV5-1 to TRBJ2-3; the match to TRBD2 covers 8 bases. Losses at the gene ends were 4 bases for V and 2 bases for J; bases not matched to a gene: 9. CDR1 is SGHRS, CDR2 YFSETQ, per germline. The CDR3 sequence is 16 residues long. CDR3 in DNA: TGCGCCAGCAGCCCCGGGGGAGCGGGGGACACAGATACGCAGTATTTT. It translates to CASSPGGAGDTDTQYF.

The chain employs TRBV2 and TRBJ1-2; D not certain. This CDR3 spans 13 amino acids. CDR1 SNHLY and CDR2 FYNNEI come from the germline V gene. The V gene lost 7 bases and the J gene lost 7 bases, with 16 bases spanning the gap. CDR3 in amino acids: CASNPHSELGYTF. In DNA form, the CDR3 reads TGTGCCAGCAACCCCCATTCCGAACTTGGCTACACCTTC.

On this clone itself: This sample also contains other DNA sequences that code for the same CDR3. This rearrangement joins TRBV20-1 to TRBJ1-2; D is uncertain. Trimming stripped 1 base from V and 5 bases from J, with 5 bases between. The CDR3 runs 11 residues. The germline V gene has CDR1 DFQATT and CDR2 SNEGSKA (reference sequence). The CDR3 protein is CSARAGYGYTF. CDR3 coding DNA: TGCAGTGCTAGAGCCGGGTATGGCTACACCTTC.

The chain joins TRBV29-1 to TRBJ1-1; 7 bases agree with TRBD1. The CDR3 runs 13 residues. The germline V gene has CDR1 SQVTM and CDR2 ANQGSEA. V dropped 7 bases and J dropped 6; count of bases not matched to a gene: 11. Here the CDR3 reads CSAGQGGRAEAFF. CDR3 DNA: TGCAGCGCCGGCCAGGGGGGTCGTGCTGAAGCTTTCTTT.

This chain uses TRBV6-5 with TRBJ1-1; no clear D. This CDR3 is built from 13 residues. Trimming took 6 bases from V and 3 from J, leaving 11 bases between them. CDR1 is MNHEY and CDR2 is SVGAGI in the germline V gene. CDR3 DNA sequence: TGTGCCAGCAGCCCCGGTGCGGACACTGAAGCTTTCTTT. It translates to CASSPGADTEAFF.

This clone has only one observation. The chain couples TRBV7-3 to TRBJ1-4; 7 bases line up with TRBD1. The CDR3 spans 14 residues. Germline V lookup: CDR1 SGHTA, CDR2 FQGTGA. V shed 4 bases, J shed 3 bases, and the junction held 2 bases outside the gene matches. CDR3 region: CASSSGQSNEKLFF. The CDR3 DNA is TGTGCCAGCAGCTCGGGACAGTCTAATGAAAAACTGTTTTTT.

The V gene is TRBV7-8, the J gene TRBJ1-4; 7 bases are a match to TRBD1. Germline V lookup: CDR1 SGHVS, CDR2 FQNEAQ. The CDR3 consists of 16 residues. Trimming took 5 bases from V and 8 from J; bases not matched to a gene: 14. CDR3 in DNA: TGTGCCAGCAGCCCTTACTCGGTGACAGGGCACGAAAAACTGTTTTTT. Amino acids: CASSPYSVTGHEKLFF.

The chain has TRBV28 and TRBJ1-5; D uncertain. The V gene lost 5 bases and the J gene lost 3 bases, with 8 bases spanning the gap. CDR1 and CDR2 (germline): MDHEN, SYDVKM. The length of the CDR3 is 13 residues. CDR3: CASSRHFNQPQHF. The CDR3 DNA reads TGTGCCAGCAGTCGACACTTCAATCAGCCCCAGCATTTT. Full variable domain (remainder filled in from reference TRBV28 and TRBJ1-5): DVKVTQSSRYLVKRTGEKVFLECVQDMDHENMFWYRQDPGLGLRLIYFSYDVKMKEKGDIPEGYSVSREKKERFSLILESASTNQTSMYLCASSRHFNQPQHFGDGTRLSIL.

This clone was picked up a small number of times. The chain uses TRBV18 and TRBJ2-1, with TRBD2 identical over 9 bases. The V gene's germline CDR1 is KGHSH and CDR2 LQKENI. This CDR3 comprises 16 residues. V dropped 6 bases and J dropped 5; count of bases not matched to a gene: 11. The CDR3 DNA reads as TGTGCCAGCTCGCCCACTCTAGCGGGGATGGACAATGAGCAGTTCTTC. Its translation is CASSPTLAGMDNEQFF.

This clone showed up just a few times. The chain couples TRBV15 to TRBJ2-7; D is undetermined. The CDR3 totals 15 residues. With 1 base removed from V and 2 bases from J, the gap between germline ends came to 12 bases. The germline CDR1 and CDR2 sequences are LNHNV and YYDKDF (reference sequence). CDR3 nucleotides: TGTGCCACCAGCAGAGGTACCTCCTCAGCCTACGAGCAGTACTTC. Translated, it gives CATSRGTSSAYEQYF.

The chain couples TRBV9 to TRBJ2-2; a weak D match, TRBD2 (5 bases). From germline, CDR1 is SGDLS and CDR2 YYNGEE. The ends were cut back, 0 bases at V and 6 bases at J, with 6 bases in the middle. The CDR3 is made up of 13 amino acids. Written as DNA, the CDR3 is TGTGCCAGCAGCGTAGCGAGGGCCGGGGAGCTGTTTTTT. Its protein product is CASSVARAGELFF.

This clone has just a few counts. This chain joins TRBV30 and TRBJ1-5, with no clear D. Germline V gene data show CDR1 as GTSNPN and CDR2 as SVGIG (reference sequence). This CDR3 has 14 residues. The V gene lost 2 bases and the J gene lost 0 bases, with 8 bases spanning the gap. CDR3 nucleotide sequence: TGTGCCTGGAGTACAGCGGCTAGCAATCAGCCCCAGCATTTT. It is translated as CAWSTAASNQPQHF.

The V call is TRBV19, the J call TRBJ1-5, with D uncertain. The V and J ends lost 3 bases and 0 bases respectively, with 9 bases between them. There are 15 residues in the CDR3. CDR1 LNHDA and CDR2 SQIVND come from the germline V gene (reference sequence). The CDR3 DNA reads as TGTGCCAGTAGTATCACCGGGTATAGCAATCAGCCCCAGCATTTT. The encoded protein is CASSITGYSNQPQHF.

The gene calls are TRBV3-1 (or the pseudogene TRBV3-2) and TRBJ2-7; D unresolved. CDR3 length: 18 amino acids. V dropped 2 bases and J dropped 0 bases, with 20 bases sitting between them. CDR1 is LGHDT and CDR2 is YNNKEL in the germline V gene (reference sequence). CDR3 in amino acids: CASSQRPGSYQRSYEQYF. The CDR3 DNA reads TGTGCCAGCAGCCAACGTCCCGGGTCCTATCAGCGCTCCTACGAGCAGTACTTC.

The chain combines TRBV5-1 with TRBJ2-7; a weak D match, TRBD1 (6 bases). Germline V gene lookup returns CDR1 SGHRS and CDR2 YFSETQ. With 1 base removed from V and 0 bases from J, the gap between germline ends came to 23 bases. There are 19 residues in the CDR3. The CDR3 protein is CASSLQTYIGQGLSYEQYF. The CDR3 nucleotides read TGCGCCAGCAGCTTGCAAACGTATATCGGGCAGGGGCTCTCCTACGAGCAGTACTTC.

This rearrangement joins TRBV6-5 to TRBJ2-7; D is undetermined. Trimming shortened V by 7 bases and J by 3 bases, and 13 bases separated the two germline ends. Germline loops: CDR1 MNHEY, CDR2 SVGAGI. The CDR3 covers 13 residues. The CDR3 DNA sequence: TGTGCCAGCAAACACCATACCCACTACGAGCAGTACTTC. Its translation: CASKHHTHYEQYF.

The V and J genes are TRBV30 and TRBJ1-5, with a weak D call TRBD1 (5 bases). Germline values: CDR1 GTSNPN, CDR2 SVGIG (reference sequence). The V end was cut by 6 bases, the J end by 1 base, with 13 bases between. CDR3 size: 14 residues. In DNA, the CDR3 is TGTGCCTGCACCCCAGGGAACAGCAATCAGCCCCAGCATTTT. It encodes CACTPGNSNQPQHF. Drawing the rest from reference TRBV30 and TRBJ1-5, the complete variable domain is SQTIHQWPATLVQPVGSPLSLECTVEGTSNPNLYWYRQAAGRGLQLLFYSVGIGQISSEVPQNLSASRPQDRQFILSSKKLLLSDSGFYLCACTPGNSNQPQHFGDGTRLSIL.

The V gene is TRBV24-1, the J gene TRBJ1-2; D is perhaps TRBD1 (5 bases). CDR1 is KGHDR, CDR2 SFDVKD, per germline. This CDR3 spans 14 amino acids. V lost 5 bases to trimming and J lost 0 bases, with 9 bases between them. This chain's CDR3 is CATSAGIANYGYTF. The CDR3 DNA reads as TGTGCCACCAGTGCAGGGATAGCTAACTATGGCTACACCTTC.

The chain joins TRBV4-1 to TRBJ1-6; the D gene is possibly TRBD1 (5 bases). V was cut by 0 bases and J by 14 bases, with 23 bases left in between. The length of the CDR3 is 17 residues. Germline-derived CDR1 and CDR2 are MGHRA and YSYEKL. CDR3 amino acids: CASSQEHRLDGSSALHF. Written as DNA, the CDR3 is TGCGCCAGCAGCCAAGAACACAGGCTAGATGGATCGTCGGCCCTCCACTTT.